Given below is one T cell receptor (beta chain) in context. Its cognate antigen is unknown. The sample is drawn from a study of CD8+CD57+ T cells in acquired aplastic anemia. Study-wide results and caveats: Common to patients and controls were twenty-nine CD8+ CDR3 sequences.

The template for TCR beta VDJ and CDR3 sequence profiling was genomic DNA. In TCRdb, the reads were re-called with MiXCR into one record per CDR3 protein. Of around 190,000 distinct CDR3 sequences in the sample, approximately 49% were seen once. The origin of this receptor is a human donor in good health, serving as a control. Sequenced: sorted CD4+, CD8+, or CD8+CD57+ T cells (not recorded which) from PBMCs.

CDR3 nucleotide sequence: TGTGCCAGTACGACCAGGGGAAGGGACAGGGGCCACGAGCAGTTCTTC. It is translated as CASTTRGRDRGHEQFF. The chain couples TRBV2 to TRBJ2-1; TRBD1 agrees at 10 bases. Germline V gene sequence: CDR1 SNHLY, CDR2 FYNNEI. The CDR3 spans 16 residues. V lost 9 bases, J lost 10 bases, and 18 bases stayed unmatched.